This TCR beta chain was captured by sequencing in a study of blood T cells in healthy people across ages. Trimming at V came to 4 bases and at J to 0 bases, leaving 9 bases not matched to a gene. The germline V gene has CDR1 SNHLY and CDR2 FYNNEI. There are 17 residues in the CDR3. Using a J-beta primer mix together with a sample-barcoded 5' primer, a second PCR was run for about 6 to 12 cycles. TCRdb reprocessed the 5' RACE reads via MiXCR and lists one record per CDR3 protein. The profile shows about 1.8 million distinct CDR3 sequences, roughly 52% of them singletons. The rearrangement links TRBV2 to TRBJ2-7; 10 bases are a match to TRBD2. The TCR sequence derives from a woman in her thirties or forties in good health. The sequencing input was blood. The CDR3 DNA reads TGTGCCAGCAGTGGCCTAGCGGGGGCCACGAGCTCCTACGAGCAGTACTTC. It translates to CASSGLAGATSSYEQYF.